Described below is a single T cell receptor beta chain sequence and its context. Its antigen is not known. This sample stems from a study of T cells in localized non-small cell lung cancer. Here immunoSEQ multiplex PCR was the method, and the copy in TCRdb shows in-frame clones only, minus some. This sample yields about 52,000 clones, of which 60% to 85% are seen a single time; around 4% belongs to the top ten. Study-wide results and caveats: Adjacent uninvolved lung tissue had the highest T cell clonality, exceeding tumor.

V shed 4 bases and J shed 2 bases, with 18 bases lying between them. Germline-derived CDR1 and CDR2 are LNHDA and SQIVND (reference sequence). CDR3 length: 17 residues. The starting material was PBMCs, obtained before any cancer treatment. The chain employs TRBV19 and TRBJ1-5; D may be TRBD1 (5 bases). The clonotype comes from a woman between 40 and 69 years old with stage II lung adenocarcinoma. As DNA, the CDR3 is TGTGCCAGTAGTAAAGAGGCGCGGGGCTCGGGCAATCAGCCCCAGCATTTT. Its translation is CASSKEARGSGNQPQHF. Filled out from reference TRBV19 and TRBJ1-5, the complete variable domain reads DGGITQSPKYLFRKEGQNVTLSCEQNLNHDAMYWYRQDPGQGLRLIYYSQIVNDFQKGDIAEGYSVSREKKESFPLTVTSAQKNPTAFYLCASSKEARGSGNQPQHFGDGTRLSIL.